A single TCR beta chain is shown here with its context. The data derive from a study of T cell changes during pregnancy in multiple sclerosis. This CDR3 has 13 residues. Germline V gene sequence: CDR1 SGHRS, CDR2 YFSETQ. With 2 bases clipped from V and 8 bases from J, the junction kept 6 bases outside the gene matches. TCRdb keeps only in-frame clones here, not all; method: immunoSEQ multiplex PCR. The sample contains tens of thousands of clones, more than 90% of which appear only once. This chain links TRBV5-1 with TRBJ1-1; 7 bases map to TRBD1. The clonotype was recovered from a female donor in good health, enrolled as a control in a pregnancy study. The input for sequencing was peripheral blood, taken in the third trimester of pregnancy. The CDR3 here is CASSFDRALEAFF. The CDR3 coding sequence is TGCGCCAGCAGCTTTGACAGGGCCCTCGAAGCTTTCTTT.